The source of this T cell receptor (beta chain) is a study of cytomegalovirus exposure and HLA in healthy donors. PCR involved 60 Vbeta and 13 Jbeta primers. The assay was immunoSEQ multiplex PCR, and TCRdb's table has in-frame clones only and misses some. The top ten clones hold 3% to 3.5% of a sample with roughly 100,000 clones, around 82% of them seen once. The CDR3 covers 14 residues. Germline CDR1 and CDR2: LGHNA and YSLEER. V was pared by 0 bases and J by 8 bases, with 14 bases between. The TCR sequence derives from a man aged 25 to 40 in good health and CMV-seropositive. The gene calls are TRBV4-3 and TRBJ2-7; TRBD2 is a possible D gene (5 bases). The sequenced sample was PBMCs. In DNA, the CDR3 is TGCGCCAGCAGCCAAGATCGGGCCCCCGGGAAGCAGTACTTC. It translates to CASSQDRAPGKQYF.